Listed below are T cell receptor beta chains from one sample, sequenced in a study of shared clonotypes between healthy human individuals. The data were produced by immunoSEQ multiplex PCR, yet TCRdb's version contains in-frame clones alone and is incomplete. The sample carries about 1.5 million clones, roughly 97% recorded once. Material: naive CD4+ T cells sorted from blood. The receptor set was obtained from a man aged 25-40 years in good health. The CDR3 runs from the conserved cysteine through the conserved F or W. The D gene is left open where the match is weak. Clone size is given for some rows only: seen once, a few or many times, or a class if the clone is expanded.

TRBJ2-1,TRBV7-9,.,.,TGTGCCAGCAGCGCAGAGGGAGTCCGCGTTGAGCAGTTCTTC,CASSAEGVRVEQFF
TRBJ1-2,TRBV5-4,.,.,TGTGCCAGCAGCTTGGCGGGGGGCGGCTACACCTTC,CASSLAGGGYTF
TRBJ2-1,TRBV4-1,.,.,TGCGCCAGCAGCCACCCTATGGGGCGTAAGTTCTTC,CASSHPMGRKFF
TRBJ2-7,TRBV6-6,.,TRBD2,TGTGCCAGCAGGGGTGGACTAGTATTGGGGGAGCAGTACTTC,CASRGGLVLGEQYF
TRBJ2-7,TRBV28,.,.,TGTGCCAGCAGTTCAGCATACGAGCAGTACTTC,CASSSAYEQYF
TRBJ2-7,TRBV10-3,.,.,TGTGCCATCACTTGGTCAGGTCGATCCTACGAGCAGTACTTC,CAITWSGRSYEQYF
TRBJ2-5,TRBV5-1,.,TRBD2,TGCGCCAGCAGCGCTGGGGCTAGCGGACAAGAGACCCAGTACTTC,CASSAGASGQETQYF
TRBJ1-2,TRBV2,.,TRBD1,TGTGCCAGCAGTATTGGACAGGACTATGGCTACACCTTC,CASSIGQDYGYTF
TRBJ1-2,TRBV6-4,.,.,TGTGCCAGCAGGCATACCTCGGCCGACAGAGTCGGGGATGGCTACACCTTC,CASRHTSADRVGDGYTF
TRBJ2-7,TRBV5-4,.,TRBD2,TGTGCCAGCAGCTCGGGAGGACTAGCGGGAAGCTACGAGCAGTACTTC,CASSSGGLAGSYEQYF
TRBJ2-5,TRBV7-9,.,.,TGTGCCAGCACCCAAAGAAGACAAGAGACCCAGTACTTC,CASTQRRQETQYF
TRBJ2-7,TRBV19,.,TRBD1,TGTGCCAGTAGTATAAGCCCGGGACAGGCCTACGAGCAGTACTTC,CASSISPGQAYEQYF
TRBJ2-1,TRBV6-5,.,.,TGTGCCAGCAGTCCCACTGAGCTCGATGAGCAGTTCTTC,CASSPTELDEQFF
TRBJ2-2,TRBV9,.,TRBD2,TGTGCCAGCAGCGCGAGAACTAGCGGGAGTTTCACCGGGGAGCTGTTTTTT,CASSARTSGSFTGELFF
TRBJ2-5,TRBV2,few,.,TGTGCCAGCAGTGGGACGGACCAAGAGACCCAGTACTTC,CASSGTDQETQYF
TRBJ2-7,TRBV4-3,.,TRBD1,TGCGCCAGCAGCCCAGGGACAGGGGGCTTTTCCTACGAGCAGTACTTC,CASSPGTGGFSYEQYF
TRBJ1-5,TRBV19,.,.,TGTGCCACGTCCAAGGGGATTAATCAGCCCCAGCATTTT,CATSKGINQPQHF
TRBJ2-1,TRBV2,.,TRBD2,TGTGCCAGCAGTCGCGGGAGAAGTAAGGCAAATGAGCAGTTCTTC,CASSRGRSKANEQFF
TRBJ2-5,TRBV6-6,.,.,TGTGCCAGCGGGGAGGCGGAGACCCAGTACTTC,CASGEAETQYF
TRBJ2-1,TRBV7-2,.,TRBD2,TGTGCCAGCAGCCGAGGACTAGCGGGAGGTAATGAGCAGTTCTTC,CASSRGLAGGNEQFF
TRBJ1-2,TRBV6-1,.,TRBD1,TGTGCCAGCAGAGAGCCGGGACAGAACTATGGCTACACCTTC,CASREPGQNYGYTF
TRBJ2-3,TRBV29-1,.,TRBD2,TGCAGCGTTGTTGGGACTAGCGGGAACACAGATACGCAGTATTTT,CSVVGTSGNTDTQYF
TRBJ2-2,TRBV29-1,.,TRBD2,TGCAGCGTTGTGAGCGGGACGGTGAACACCGGGGAGCTGTTTTTT,CSVVSGTVNTGELFF
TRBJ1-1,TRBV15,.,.,TGTGCCACCATGGTGAGAAGGAACACTGAAGCTTTCTTT,CATMVRRNTEAFF
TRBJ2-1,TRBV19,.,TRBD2,TGTGCCAGTATAAGACTAGCGGGAGGGCCGGGTAGGGAGCAGTTCTTC,CASIRLAGGPGREQFF
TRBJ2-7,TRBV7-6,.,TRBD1,TGTGCCAGCAGAATAGACAGGGTTCGGGAGCAGTACTTC,CASRIDRVREQYF
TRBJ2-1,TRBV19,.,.,TGTGCCAGTAGTGCCGGACCCCACAATGAGCAGTTCTTC,CASSAGPHNEQFF
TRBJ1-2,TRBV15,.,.,TGTGCCACCAGCAGAACCCCCTCGGTGATCTATGGCTACACCTTC,CATSRTPSVIYGYTF
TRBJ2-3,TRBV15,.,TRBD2,TGTGCCACCAGCAGAGGACTAGCGGGAACAGATACGCAGTATTTT,CATSRGLAGTDTQYF
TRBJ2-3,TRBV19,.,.,TGTGCCAGTAGTCCAGGCGTTCCCACAGATACGCAGTATTTT,CASSPGVPTDTQYF
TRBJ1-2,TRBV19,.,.,TGTGCCAGTAGTATAGAAGGGGATTCTGGCTACACCTTC,CASSIEGDSGYTF
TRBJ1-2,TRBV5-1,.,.,TGCGCCAGCAGCTTGGAGGGGGGGCGCGACTATGGCTACACCTTC,CASSLEGGRDYGYTF
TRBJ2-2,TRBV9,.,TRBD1,TGTGCCAGCAGCGACGGACAGGGGAGGGGAAGCACCGGGGAGCTGTTTTTT,CASSDGQGRGSTGELFF
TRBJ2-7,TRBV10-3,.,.,TGTGCCATCAGTGAGAATACAGGGTTCGAGCAGTACTTC,CAISENTGFEQYF
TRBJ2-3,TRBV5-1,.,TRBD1,TGCGCCAGCACTCAGGGGGGCACAGATACGCAGTATTTT,CASTQGGTDTQYF
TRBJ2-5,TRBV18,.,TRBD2,TGTGCCAGCTCCCCCTCTAGGAGCGGGAGGGCCAAGGAGACCCAGTACTTC,CASSPSRSGRAKETQYF
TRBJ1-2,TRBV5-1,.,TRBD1,TGCGCCAGCAGTTCCTGGACAGGGGGCTATGGCTACACCTTC,CASSSWTGGYGYTF
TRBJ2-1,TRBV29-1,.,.,TGCAGCGTTGGCCCCCGGGACCCCGTCCCCGCCTTAGGAAATGAGCAGTTCTTC,CSVGPRDPVPALGNEQFF
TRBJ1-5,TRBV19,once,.,TGTGCCAGTACGTACCCCGCCGGGGGGGCTCAGCCCCAGCATTTT,CASTYPAGGAQPQHF
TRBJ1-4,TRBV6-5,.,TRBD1,TGTGCCAGCAGGATAGGACAGGTTGGGGCAAAACTGTTTTTT,CASRIGQVGAKLFF
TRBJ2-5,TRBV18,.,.,TGTGCCAGCTCACTCGAGGAGGGTGGAGAGACCCAGTACTTC,CASSLEEGGETQYF